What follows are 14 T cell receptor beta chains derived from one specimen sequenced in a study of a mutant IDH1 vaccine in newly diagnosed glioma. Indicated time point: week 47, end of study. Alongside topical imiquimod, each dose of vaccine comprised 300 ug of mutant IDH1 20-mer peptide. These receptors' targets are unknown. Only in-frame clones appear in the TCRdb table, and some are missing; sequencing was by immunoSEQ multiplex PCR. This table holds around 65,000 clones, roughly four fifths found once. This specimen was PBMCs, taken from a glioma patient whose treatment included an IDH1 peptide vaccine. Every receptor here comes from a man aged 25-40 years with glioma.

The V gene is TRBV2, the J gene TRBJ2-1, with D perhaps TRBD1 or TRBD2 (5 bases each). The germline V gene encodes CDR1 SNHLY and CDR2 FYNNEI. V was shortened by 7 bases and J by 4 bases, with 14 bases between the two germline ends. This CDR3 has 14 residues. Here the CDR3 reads CASTIQGPYNEQFF. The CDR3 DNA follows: TGTGCCAGCACAATTCAGGGACCGTACAATGAGCAGTTCTTC.

CDR3 in amino acids: CASSRWTGSTGELFF. Here the CDR3 DNA reads TGTGCCAGCAGTCGATGGACAGGGAGCACCGGGGAGCTGTTTTTT. This chain connects TRBV27 to TRBJ2-2, with TRBD1 matching 8 bases. Germline values: CDR1 MNHEY, CDR2 SMNVEV (reference sequence). CDR3 length equals 15 residues. V lost 5 bases to trimming and J lost 4 bases; unmatched junction nucleotides: 6.

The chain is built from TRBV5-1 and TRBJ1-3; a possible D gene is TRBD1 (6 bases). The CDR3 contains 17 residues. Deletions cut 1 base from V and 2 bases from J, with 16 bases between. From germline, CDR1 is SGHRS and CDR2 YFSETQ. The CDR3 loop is CASSLSAGVKAGNTIYF. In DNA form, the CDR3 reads TGCGCCAGCAGCTTGAGCGCAGGGGTAAAGGCTGGAAACACCATATATTTT.

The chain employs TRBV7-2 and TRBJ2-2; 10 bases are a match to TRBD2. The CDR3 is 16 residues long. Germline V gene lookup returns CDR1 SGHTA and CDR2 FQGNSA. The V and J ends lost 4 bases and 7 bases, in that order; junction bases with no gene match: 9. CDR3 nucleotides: TGTGCCAGCAGCTCCAGCGGGGGGGACTTTGGCGGGGAGCTGTTTTTT. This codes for CASSSSGGDFGGELFF.

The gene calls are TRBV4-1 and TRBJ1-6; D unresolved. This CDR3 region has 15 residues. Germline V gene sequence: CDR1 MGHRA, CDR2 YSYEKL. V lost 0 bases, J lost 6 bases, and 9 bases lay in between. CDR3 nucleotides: TGCGCCAGCAGCCAAGACGAGTTACCTAATTCACCCCTCCACTTT. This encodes CASSQDELPNSPLHF.

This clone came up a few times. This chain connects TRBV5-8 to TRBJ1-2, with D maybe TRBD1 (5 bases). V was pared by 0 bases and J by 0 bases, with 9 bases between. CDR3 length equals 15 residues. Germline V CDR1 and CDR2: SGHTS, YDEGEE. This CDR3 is CASSLVDRPNYGYTF. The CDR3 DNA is TGTGCCAGCAGCTTGGTTGACAGACCTAACTATGGCTACACCTTC. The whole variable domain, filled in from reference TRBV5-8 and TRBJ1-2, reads EAGVTQSPTHLIKTRGQQATLRCSPISGHTSVYWYQQALGLGLQFLLWYDEGEERNRGNFPPRFSGRQFPNYSSELNVNALELEDSALYLCASSLVDRPNYGYTFGSGTRLTVV.

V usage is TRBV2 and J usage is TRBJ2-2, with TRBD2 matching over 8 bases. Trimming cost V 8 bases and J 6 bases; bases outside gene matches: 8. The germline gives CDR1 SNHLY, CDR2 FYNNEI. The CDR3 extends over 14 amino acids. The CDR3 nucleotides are TGTGCCAGCCGAAGGCGGGGGGTCCCCGGGGAGCTGTTTTTT. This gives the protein CASRRRGVPGELFF.

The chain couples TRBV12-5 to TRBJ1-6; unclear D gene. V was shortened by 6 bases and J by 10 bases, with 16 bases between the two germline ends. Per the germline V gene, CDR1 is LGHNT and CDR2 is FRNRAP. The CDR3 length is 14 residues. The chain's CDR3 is CASGPGFNVSPLHF. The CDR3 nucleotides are TGTGCTAGTGGGCCGGGTTTTAACGTGTCACCCCTCCACTTT.

The CDR3 reads CASSEARGSTNEKLFF. CDR3 DNA sequence: TGTGCCAGCAGTGAAGCTCGGGGTTCAACTAATGAAAAACTGTTTTTT. V is TRBV2 and J is TRBJ1-4, with D hard to call. Between the trimmed V and J ends, which lost 0 bases and 0 bases, there was a span of 8 bases. Germline V lookup: CDR1 SNHLY, CDR2 FYNNEI. This CDR3 is built from 16 residues. The full variable domain, rest sourced from reference TRBV2 and TRBJ1-4, is EPEVTQTPSHQVTQMGQEVILRCVPISNHLYFYWYRQILGQKVEFLVSFYNNEISEKSEIFDDQFSVERPDGSNFTLKIRSTKLEDSAMYFCASSEARGSTNEKLFFGSGTQLSVL.

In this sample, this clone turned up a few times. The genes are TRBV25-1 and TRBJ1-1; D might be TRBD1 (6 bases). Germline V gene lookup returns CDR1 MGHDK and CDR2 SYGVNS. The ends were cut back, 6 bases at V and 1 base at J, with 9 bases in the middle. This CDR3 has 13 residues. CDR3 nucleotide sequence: TGTGCCAGCAGGAGGGGGGAGAACACTGAAGCTTTCTTT. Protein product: CASRRGENTEAFF. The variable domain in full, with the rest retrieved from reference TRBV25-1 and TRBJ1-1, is EADIYQTPRYLVIGTGKKITLECSQTMGHDKMYWYQQDPGMELHLIHYSYGVNSTEKGDLSSESTVSRIRTEHFPLTLESARPSHTSQYLCASRRGENTEAFFGQGTRLTVV.

The CDR3 is CASSAGTSGVGTQYF. CDR3 DNA: TGCGCCAGCAGTGCCGGGACTAGCGGTGTCGGTACGCAGTATTTT. This chain uses TRBV10-1 with TRBJ2-3, with 11 bases matching TRBD2. CDR3 length: 15 amino acids. Germline V lookup: CDR1 WNHNN, CDR2 SYGVQD (reference sequence). V shed 4 bases and J 8 bases; nucleotides not matched to a gene: 8.

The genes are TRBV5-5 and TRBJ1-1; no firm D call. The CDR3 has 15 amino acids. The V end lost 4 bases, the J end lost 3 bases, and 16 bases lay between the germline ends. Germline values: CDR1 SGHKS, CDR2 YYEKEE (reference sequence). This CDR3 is CASSPLVASYTEAFF. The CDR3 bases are TGTGCCAGCAGCCCCCTAGTTGCCAGTTACACTGAAGCTTTCTTT.

The DNA for the CDR3 is TGTGCCAGCAGCTCCGGGACAGGTTTCTACGAGCAGTACTTC. This translates into CASSSGTGFYEQYF. The chain employs TRBV7-2 and TRBJ2-7; 8 bases agree with TRBD1. The germline CDR1 and CDR2 sequences are SGHTA and FQGNSA. This CDR3 region has 14 residues. V lost 4 bases, J lost 3 bases, and 5 bases stayed unmatched.

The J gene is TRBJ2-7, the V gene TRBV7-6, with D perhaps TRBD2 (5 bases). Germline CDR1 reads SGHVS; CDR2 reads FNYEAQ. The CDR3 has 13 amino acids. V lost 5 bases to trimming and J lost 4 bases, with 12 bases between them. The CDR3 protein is CASSPIRGYEQYF. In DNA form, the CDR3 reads TGTGCCAGCAGCCCGATCCGGGGATACGAGCAGTACTTC.